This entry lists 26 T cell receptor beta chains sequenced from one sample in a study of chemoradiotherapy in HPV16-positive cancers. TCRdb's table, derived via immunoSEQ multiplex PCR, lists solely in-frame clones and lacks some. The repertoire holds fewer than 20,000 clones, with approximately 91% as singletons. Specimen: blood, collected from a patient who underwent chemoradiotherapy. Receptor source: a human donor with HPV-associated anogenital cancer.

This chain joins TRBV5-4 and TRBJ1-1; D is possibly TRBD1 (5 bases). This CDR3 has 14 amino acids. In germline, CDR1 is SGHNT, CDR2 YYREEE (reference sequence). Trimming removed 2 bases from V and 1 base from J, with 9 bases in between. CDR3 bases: TGTGCCAGCAGCTTAGGCGACAGGAACACTGAAGCTTTCTTT. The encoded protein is CASSLGDRNTEAFF.

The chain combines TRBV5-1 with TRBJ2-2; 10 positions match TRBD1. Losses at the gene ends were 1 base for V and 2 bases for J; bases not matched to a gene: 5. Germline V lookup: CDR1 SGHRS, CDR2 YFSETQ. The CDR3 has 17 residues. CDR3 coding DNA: TGCGCCAGCAGCTTGTTTGGGGACAGGGGAAACACCGGGGAGCTGTTTTTT. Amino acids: CASSLFGDRGNTGELFF.

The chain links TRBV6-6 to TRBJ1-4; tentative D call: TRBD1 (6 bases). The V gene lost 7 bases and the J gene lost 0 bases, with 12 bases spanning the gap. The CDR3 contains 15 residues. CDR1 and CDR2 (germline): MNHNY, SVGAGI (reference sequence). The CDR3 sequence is CASTHRDTTNEKLFF. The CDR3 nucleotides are TGTGCCAGCACACACAGGGACACAACTAATGAAAAACTGTTTTTT.

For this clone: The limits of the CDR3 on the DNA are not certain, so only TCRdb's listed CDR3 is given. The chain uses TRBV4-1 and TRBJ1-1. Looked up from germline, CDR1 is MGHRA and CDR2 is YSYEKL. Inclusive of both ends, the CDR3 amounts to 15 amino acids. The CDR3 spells CASSQVWERGTEAFF.

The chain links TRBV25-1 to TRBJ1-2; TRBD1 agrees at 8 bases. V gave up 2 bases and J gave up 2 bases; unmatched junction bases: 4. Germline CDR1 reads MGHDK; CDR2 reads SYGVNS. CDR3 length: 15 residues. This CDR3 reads CASSERGQGNYGYTF. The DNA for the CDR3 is TGTGCCAGCAGTGAACGTGGACAGGGAAACTATGGCTACACCTTC.

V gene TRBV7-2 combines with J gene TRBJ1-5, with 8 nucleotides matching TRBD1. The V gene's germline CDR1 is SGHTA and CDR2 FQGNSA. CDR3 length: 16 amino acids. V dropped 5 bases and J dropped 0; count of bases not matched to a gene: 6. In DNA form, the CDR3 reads TGTGCCAGCAGCGAGACAGGGGATTATAGCAATCAGCCCCAGCATTTT. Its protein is CASSETGDYSNQPQHF.

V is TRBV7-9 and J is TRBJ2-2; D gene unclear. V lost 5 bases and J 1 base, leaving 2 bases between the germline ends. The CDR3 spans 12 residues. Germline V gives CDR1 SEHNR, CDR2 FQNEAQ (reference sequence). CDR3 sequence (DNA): TGTGCCAGCAGCCTGAACACCGGGGAGCTGTTTTTT. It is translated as CASSLNTGELFF.

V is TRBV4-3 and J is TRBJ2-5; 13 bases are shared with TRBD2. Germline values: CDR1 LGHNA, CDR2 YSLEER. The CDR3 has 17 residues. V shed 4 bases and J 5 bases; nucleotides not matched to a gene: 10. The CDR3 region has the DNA TGCGCCAGCAGCCGAGGAATCACTAGCGGGGGGGAGGAGACCCAGTACTTC. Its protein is CASSRGITSGGEETQYF.

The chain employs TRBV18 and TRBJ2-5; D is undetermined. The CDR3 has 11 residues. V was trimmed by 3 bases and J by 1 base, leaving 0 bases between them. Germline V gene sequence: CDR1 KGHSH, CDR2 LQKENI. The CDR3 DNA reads TGTGCCAGCTCACCCCAAGAGACCCAGTACTTC. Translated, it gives CASSPQETQYF.

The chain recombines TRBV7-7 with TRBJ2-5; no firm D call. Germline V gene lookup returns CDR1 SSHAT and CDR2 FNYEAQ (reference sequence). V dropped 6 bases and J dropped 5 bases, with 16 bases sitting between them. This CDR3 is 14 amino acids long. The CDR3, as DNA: TGTGCCAGCAGTCCCGGTAGGACCGGGGAGACCCAGTACTTC. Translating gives CASSPGRTGETQYF. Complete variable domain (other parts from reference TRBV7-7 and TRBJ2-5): GAGVSQSPRYKVTKRGQDVTLRCDPISSHATLYWYQQALGQGPEFLTYFNYEAQPDKSGLPSDRFSAERPEGSISTLTIQRTEQRDSAMYRCASSPGRTGETQYFGPGTRLLVL.

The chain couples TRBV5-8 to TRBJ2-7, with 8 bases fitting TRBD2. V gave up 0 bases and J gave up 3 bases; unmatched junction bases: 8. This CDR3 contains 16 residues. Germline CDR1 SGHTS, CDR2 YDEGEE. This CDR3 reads CASSLGGALADYEQYF. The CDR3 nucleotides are TGTGCCAGCAGCTTGGGAGGGGCACTAGCGGACTACGAGCAGTACTTC. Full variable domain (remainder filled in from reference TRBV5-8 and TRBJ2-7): EAGVTQSPTHLIKTRGQQATLRCSPISGHTSVYWYQQALGLGLQFLLWYDEGEERNRGNFPPRFSGRQFPNYSSELNVNALELEDSALYLCASSLGGALADYEQYFGPGTRLTVT.

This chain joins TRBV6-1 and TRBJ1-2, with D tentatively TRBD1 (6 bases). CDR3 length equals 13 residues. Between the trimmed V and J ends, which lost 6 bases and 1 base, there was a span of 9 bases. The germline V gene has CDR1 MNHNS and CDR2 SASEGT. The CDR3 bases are TGTGCCAGCAGAGAGGGACATAACTATGGCTACACCTTC. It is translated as CASREGHNYGYTF.

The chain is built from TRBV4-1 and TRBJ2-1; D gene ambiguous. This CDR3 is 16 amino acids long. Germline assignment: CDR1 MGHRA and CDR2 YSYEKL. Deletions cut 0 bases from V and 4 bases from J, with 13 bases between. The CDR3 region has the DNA TGCGCCAGCAGCCAAGATTCCCGGGCCAAATACAATGAGCAGTTCTTC. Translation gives CASSQDSRAKYNEQFF.

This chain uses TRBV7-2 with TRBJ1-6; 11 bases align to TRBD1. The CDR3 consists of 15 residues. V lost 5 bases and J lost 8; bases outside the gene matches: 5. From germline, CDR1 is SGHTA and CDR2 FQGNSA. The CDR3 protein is CASSAGQGAHSPLHF. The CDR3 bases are TGTGCCAGCAGCGCTGGACAGGGGGCGCATTCACCCCTCCACTTT.

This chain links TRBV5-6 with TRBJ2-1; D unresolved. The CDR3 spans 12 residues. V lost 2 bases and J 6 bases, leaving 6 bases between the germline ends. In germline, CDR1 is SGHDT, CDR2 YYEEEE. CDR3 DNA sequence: TGTGCCAGCAGCTTATTTCTCAATGAGCAGTTCTTC. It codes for CASSLFLNEQFF.

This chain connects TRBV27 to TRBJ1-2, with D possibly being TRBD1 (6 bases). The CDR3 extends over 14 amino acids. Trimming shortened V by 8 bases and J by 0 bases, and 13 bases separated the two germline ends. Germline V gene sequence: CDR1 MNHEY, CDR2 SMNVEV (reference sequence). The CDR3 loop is CASRRGAPNYGYTF. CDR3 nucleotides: TGTGCCAGCCGGCGGGGGGCGCCTAACTATGGCTACACCTTC.

CDR3 amino acids: CASSLGPPGVDGYTF. In nucleotides, the CDR3 is TGTGCCAGCAGCTTAGGTCCCCCGGGGGTGGATGGCTACACCTTC. V usage is TRBV7-2 and J usage is TRBJ1-2; a weak D match, TRBD1 (5 bases). The CDR3 is 15 residues long. From germline, CDR1 is SGHTA and CDR2 FQGNSA. V lost 1 base and J 6 bases, leaving 15 bases between the germline ends.

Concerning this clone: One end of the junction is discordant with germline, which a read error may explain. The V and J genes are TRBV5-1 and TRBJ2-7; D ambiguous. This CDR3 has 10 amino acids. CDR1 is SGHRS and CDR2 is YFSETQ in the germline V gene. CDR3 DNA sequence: TGCGCCAGCAGCTTCGTTGGGCCCCGCTTC. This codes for CASSFVGPRF. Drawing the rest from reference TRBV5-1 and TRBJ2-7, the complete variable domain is KAGVTQTPRYLIKTRGQQVTLSCSPISGHRSVSWYQQTPGQGLQFLFEYFSETQRNKGNFPGRFSGRQFSNSRSEMNVSTLELGDSALYLCASSFVGPRFGPGTRLTVT.

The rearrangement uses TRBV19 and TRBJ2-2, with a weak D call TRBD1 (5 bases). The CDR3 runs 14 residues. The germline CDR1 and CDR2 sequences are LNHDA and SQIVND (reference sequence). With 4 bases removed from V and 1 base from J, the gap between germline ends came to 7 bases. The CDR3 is CASSTDRNTGELFF. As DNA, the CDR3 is TGTGCCAGTAGTACTGACAGGAACACCGGGGAGCTGTTTTTT. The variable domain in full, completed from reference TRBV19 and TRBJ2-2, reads DGGITQSPKYLFRKEGQNVTLSCEQNLNHDAMYWYRQDPGQGLRLIYYSQIVNDFQKGDIAEGYSVSREKKESFPLTVTSAQKNPTAFYLCASSTDRNTGELFFGEGSRLTVL.

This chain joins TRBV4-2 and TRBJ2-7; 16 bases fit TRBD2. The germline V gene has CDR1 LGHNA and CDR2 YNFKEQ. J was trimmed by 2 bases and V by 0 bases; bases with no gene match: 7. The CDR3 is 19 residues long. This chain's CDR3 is CASSQEALGLAGGAYEQYF. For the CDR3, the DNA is TGTGCCAGCAGCCAAGAGGCCCTGGGACTAGCGGGGGGGGCCTACGAGCAGTACTTC.

The CDR3 loop reads CASSQEGTGELFF. The CDR3 region has the DNA TGCGCCAGCAGTCAAGAGGGGACCGGGGAGCTGTTTTTT. The J gene is TRBJ2-2, the V gene TRBV5-1, with D possibly being TRBD1 or TRBD2 (5 bases each). Germline V lookup: CDR1 SGHRS, CDR2 YFSETQ. The V end lost 5 bases, the J end lost 5 bases, and 10 bases lay between the germline ends. The CDR3 runs 13 residues. Based on the CDR3 plus reference TRBV5-1 and TRBJ2-2, the full variable domain is KAGVTQTPRYLIKTRGQQVTLSCSPISGHRSVSWYQQTPGQGLQFLFEYFSETQRNKGNFPGRFSGRQFSNSRSEMNVSTLELGDSALYLCASSQEGTGELFFGEGSRLTVL.

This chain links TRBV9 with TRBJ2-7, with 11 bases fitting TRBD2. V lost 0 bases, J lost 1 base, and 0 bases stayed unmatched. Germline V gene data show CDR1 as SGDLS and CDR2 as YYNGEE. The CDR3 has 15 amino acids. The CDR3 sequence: CASSVGLAGSYEQYF. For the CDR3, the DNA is TGTGCCAGCAGCGTAGGACTAGCGGGATCCTACGAGCAGTACTTC.

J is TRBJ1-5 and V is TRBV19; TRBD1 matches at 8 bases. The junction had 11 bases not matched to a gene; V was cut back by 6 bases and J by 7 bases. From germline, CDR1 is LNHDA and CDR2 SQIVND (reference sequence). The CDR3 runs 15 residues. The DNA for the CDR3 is TGTGCCAGTAGCAGGCAGGGGGCACGGGGGCAGCCCCAGCATTTT. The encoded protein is CASSRQGARGQPQHF.

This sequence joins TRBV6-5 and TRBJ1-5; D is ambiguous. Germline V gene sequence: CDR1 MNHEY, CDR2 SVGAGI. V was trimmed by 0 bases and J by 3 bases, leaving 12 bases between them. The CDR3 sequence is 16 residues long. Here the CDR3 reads CASSYSSWGLNQPQHF. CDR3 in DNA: TGTGCCAGCAGTTACTCGAGTTGGGGTCTCAATCAGCCCCAGCATTTT.

The CDR3 sequence: CASSIGLWTGDRQPQHF. CDR3 DNA: TGTGCCAGTAGTATAGGTCTTTGGACAGGGGATCGACAGCCCCAGCATTTT. V gene TRBV19 combines with J gene TRBJ1-5; 9 nucleotides match TRBD1. The CDR3 extends over 17 amino acids. J gave up 7 bases and V 1 base, and 11 bases lay outside the gene matches. Germline CDR1 is LNHDA and CDR2 is SQIVND (reference sequence).

CDR3 loop: CASSSTSGGDIQYF. In nucleotides, the CDR3 is TGCGCCAGCAGCTCGACTAGCGGGGGGGACATTCAGTACTTC. The V and J genes are TRBV5-1 and TRBJ2-4; 14 nucleotides agree with TRBD2. Germline CDR1 and CDR2: SGHRS and YFSETQ. The CDR3 is 14 amino acids. Germline trimming cut 3 bases from V and 8 bases from J; bases unmatched to any gene: 1.